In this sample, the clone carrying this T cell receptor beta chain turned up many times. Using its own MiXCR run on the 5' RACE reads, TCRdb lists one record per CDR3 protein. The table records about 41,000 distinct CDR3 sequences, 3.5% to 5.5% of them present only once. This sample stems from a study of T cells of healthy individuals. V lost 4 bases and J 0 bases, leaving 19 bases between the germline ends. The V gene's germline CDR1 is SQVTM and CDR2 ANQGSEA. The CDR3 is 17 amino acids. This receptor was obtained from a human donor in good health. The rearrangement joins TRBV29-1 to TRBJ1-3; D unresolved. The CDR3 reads CSVVERSPRSSGNTIYF. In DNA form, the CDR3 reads TGCAGCGTTGTTGAGAGATCCCCCCGCAGCTCTGGAAACACCATATATTTT.